What follows are 31 T cell receptor beta chains derived from one specimen sequenced in a study of blood T cell repertoires in COVID-19. TCRdb keeps only in-frame clones here, not all; method: immunoSEQ multiplex PCR. The sample has more than 200,000 clones; approximately 90% are singletons. Sequencing input: PBMCs or T cells enriched from blood (not recorded which). All receptors derive from a man aged 40-55 years who had recovered from COVID-19.

The J gene is TRBJ1-1, the V gene TRBV2; tentative D call: TRBD1 (6 bases). The CDR3 is made up of 11 amino acids. V lost 5 bases and J 7 bases, leaving 8 bases between the germline ends. Per the germline V gene, CDR1 is SNHLY and CDR2 is FYNNEI. In nucleotides, the CDR3 is TGTGCCAGCAGTCCACAGGGTGAAGCTTTCTTT. Translation: CASSPQGEAFF.

The rearrangement joins TRBV27 to TRBJ1-2; 9 bases align to TRBD1. V gave up 3 bases and J gave up 6 bases; unmatched junction bases: 5. Per germline, CDR1 MNHEY and CDR2 SMNVEV (reference sequence). The CDR3 length is 14 residues. The CDR3 DNA sequence: TGTGCCAGCAGTTTTTACGACAGGGGGAATGGCTACACCTTC. This translates into CASSFYDRGNGYTF.

This clone was found once. This chain connects TRBV7-7 to TRBJ2-5; TRBD1 matches 10 bases. Germline V gene lookup returns CDR1 SSHAT and CDR2 FNYEAQ (reference sequence). The CDR3 length is 16 residues. Unmatched junction bases numbered 11, after V lost 5 bases and J lost 5 bases. The CDR3 bases are TGTGCCAGCAGCCGCATCCCGGGACAGGGGAGTGAGACCCAGTACTTC. Encoded protein: CASSRIPGQGSETQYF.

The chain uses TRBV19 and TRBJ1-2; 9 positions agree with TRBD1. Trimming cost V 3 bases and J 6 bases; bases outside gene matches: 11. CDR1 is LNHDA and CDR2 is SQIVND in the germline V gene (reference sequence). This CDR3 is built from 16 residues. The CDR3 coding sequence is TGTGCCAGTAGTATTTCCGGGACAGGGAGACTGAATGGCTACACCTTC. This gives the protein CASSISGTGRLNGYTF.

The chain couples TRBV9 to TRBJ1-3, with D possibly TRBD1 on 5 matching bases. The germline CDR1 and CDR2 sequences are SGDLS and YYNGEE. Trimming cost V 4 bases and J 0 bases, with 11 bases left between them. The CDR3 runs 15 residues. In DNA form, the CDR3 reads TGTGCCAGCAGCCAAGGACATCTCTCTGGAAACACCATATATTTT. The encoded protein is CASSQGHLSGNTIYF.

The chain's CDR3 is CASSVGQGGGEKLFF. The CDR3, as DNA: TGTGCCAGCAGTGTTGGACAGGGTGGGGGGGAAAAACTGTTTTTT. This chain links TRBV25-1 with TRBJ1-4; 8 nucleotides match TRBD1. The CDR3 is made up of 15 amino acids. Germline V gene data show CDR1 as MGHDK and CDR2 as SYGVNS. V shed 4 bases, J shed 8 bases, and the junction held 9 bases outside the gene matches.

This chain uses TRBV7-9 with TRBJ2-5; D ambiguous. This CDR3 is 12 amino acids long. CDR1 SEHNR and CDR2 FQNEAQ come from the germline V gene (reference sequence). V was cut by 5 bases and J by 3 bases, with 7 bases left in between. CDR3: CASSRVKETQYF. The CDR3 nucleotides are TGTGCCAGCAGCCGCGTGAAAGAGACCCAGTACTTC. Together with reference TRBV7-9 and TRBJ2-5, the CDR3 gives the full variable domain: DTGVSQNPRHKITKRGQNVTFRCDPISEHNRLYWYRQTLGQGPEFLTYFQNEAQLEKSRLLSDRFSAERPKGSFSTLEIQRTEQGDSAMYLCASSRVKETQYFGPGTRLLVL.

The chain carries TRBV27 and TRBJ1-6, with D possibly matching TRBD1 (5 bases). The CDR3 has 14 residues. Per the germline V gene, CDR1 is MNHEY and CDR2 is SMNVEV (reference sequence). V was shortened by 3 bases and J by 7 bases, with 10 bases between the two germline ends. CDR3 amino acids: CASSLHTGNSPLHF. The CDR3 nucleotides are TGTGCCAGCAGTTTGCACACAGGAAATTCACCCCTCCACTTT.

This clone was observed once. J is TRBJ1-6 and V is TRBV20-1, with TRBD1 identical over 9 bases. Germline V gene data show CDR1 as DFQATT and CDR2 as SNEGSKA (reference sequence). CDR3 length equals 17 residues. Trimming cost V 3 bases and J 7 bases; bases outside gene matches: 13. The CDR3 sequence is CSASPGQGKIRNSPLHF. CDR3 bases: TGCAGTGCTAGTCCCGGACAGGGGAAGATTCGCAATTCACCCCTCCACTTT.

This chain connects TRBV9 to TRBJ2-1, with 8 bases matching TRBD2. Trimming took 0 bases from V and 8 from J; bases not matched to a gene: 7. Germline V gene sequence: CDR1 SGDLS, CDR2 YYNGEE. The CDR3 sequence is 15 residues long. CDR3 sequence reads: CASSVELAGIYEQFF. CDR3 sequence (DNA): TGTGCCAGCAGCGTAGAGTTAGCGGGGATATATGAGCAGTTCTTC.

The chain employs TRBV11-3 and TRBJ2-5; 8 bases line up with TRBD1. V shed 5 bases and J 5 bases; nucleotides not matched to a gene: 16. The CDR3 is made up of 17 amino acids. CDR1 and CDR2 (germline): SGHNT, YENEEA. The CDR3 region is CASSPGGGRGLGETQYF. The CDR3 nucleotides are TGTGCCAGCAGCCCCGGTGGAGGCAGGGGGCTGGGGGAGACCCAGTACTTC.

This sequence joins TRBV7-9 and TRBJ1-3; the D gene is possibly TRBD1 (6 bases). This CDR3 spans 14 amino acids. V was clipped by 4 bases and J by 4 bases, with 11 bases between them. Germline V CDR1 and CDR2: SEHNR, FQNEAQ (reference sequence). The CDR3 nucleotides are TGTGCCAGCAGCTCCAGGACAGCAGGAAACACCATATATTTT. It translates to CASSSRTAGNTIYF.

This clone has a handful of counts. The CDR3 nucleotides are TGTGCCAGTAGTTCTAGTTCCGGTATAAATGAAAAACTGTTTTTT. Its translation: CASSSSSGINEKLFF. The gene calls are TRBV19 and TRBJ1-4, with D uncertain. CDR3 size: 15 residues. The V gene's germline CDR1 is LNHDA and CDR2 SQIVND (reference sequence). V shed 5 bases and J shed 5 bases, with 15 bases lying between them.

The CDR3 DNA reads TGTGCTAGTGGCCCCCAGGTAGGAGAGCAGTACTTC. Protein sequence: CASGPQVGEQYF. V gene TRBV12-5 combines with J gene TRBJ2-7; D gene ambiguous. The CDR3 runs to 12 residues. The V and J ends lost 6 bases and 7 bases respectively, with 13 bases between them. Per the germline V gene, CDR1 is LGHNT and CDR2 is FRNRAP.

This clone was recorded once. The gene calls are TRBV29-1 and TRBJ1-1; D possibly corresponds to TRBD1 (6 bases). This CDR3 region has 13 residues. V was cut by 6 bases and J by 3 bases, with 14 bases left in between. The germline CDR1 and CDR2 sequences are SQVTM and ANQGSEA. This CDR3 is CSVKQGRDTEAFF. The CDR3 coding sequence is TGCAGCGTGAAACAGGGCAGGGACACTGAAGCTTTCTTT.

This clone showed up just once. The genes are TRBV18 and TRBJ2-7; the match to TRBD1 covers 9 bases. Unmatched junction bases numbered 11, after V lost 4 bases and J lost 7 bases. Per the germline V gene, CDR1 is KGHSH and CDR2 is LQKENI. CDR3 size: 15 residues. The CDR3 nucleotides read TGTGCCAGCTCACTTACCGGGACAGGGTCTGGGGAGCAGTACTTC. Translating it yields CASSLTGTGSGEQYF. Full variable domain (missing parts from reference TRBV18 and TRBJ2-7): NAGVMQNPRHLVRRRGQEARLRCSPMKGHSHVYWYRQLPEEGLKFMVYLQKENIIDESGMPKERFSAEFPKEGPSILRIQQVVRGDSAAYFCASSLTGTGSGEQYFGPGTRLTVT.

A few counts support this clone. The CDR3 here is CASITGVGNEQFF. In DNA form, the CDR3 reads TGTGCCAGCATAACAGGGGTAGGCAATGAGCAGTTCTTC. V usage is TRBV28 and J usage is TRBJ2-1, with 7 bases lining up with TRBD1. The CDR3 runs 13 residues. Germline V CDR1 and CDR2: MDHEN, SYDVKM. V was pared by 7 bases and J by 6 bases, with 6 bases of the junction left unmatched.

The chain combines TRBV6-2 or TRBV6-3 with TRBJ2-1, with D maybe TRBD2 (5 bases). Germline loops: CDR1 MNHEY, CDR2 SVGEGT. The CDR3 has 15 amino acids. Trimming stripped 2 bases from V and 7 bases from J, with 15 bases between. The CDR3 DNA follows: TGTGCCAGCAGTTACACTTCTACGGGCGGGAATGAGCAGTTCTTC. It yields the protein CASSYTSTGGNEQFF.

V and J are TRBV28 and TRBJ1-2; the D gene is possibly TRBD1 (5 bases). V was trimmed by 7 bases and J by 3 bases, leaving 12 bases between them. The CDR3 has 13 amino acids. In germline, CDR1 is MDHEN, CDR2 SYDVKM. CDR3 nucleotide sequence: TGTGCCAGCACGCAGGGTCGGGACTATGGCTACACCTTC. Protein sequence: CASTQGRDYGYTF.

The chain is built from TRBV20-1 and TRBJ2-7; 7 nucleotides agree with TRBD2. V was pared by 3 bases and J by 4 bases, with 6 bases of the junction left unmatched. The germline V gene encodes CDR1 DFQATT and CDR2 SNEGSKA (reference sequence). The CDR3 sequence is 13 residues long. The CDR3: CSASGGSSYEQYF. For the CDR3, the DNA is TGCAGTGCTAGTGGCGGGAGTTCTTACGAGCAGTACTTC.

In this sample, this clone turned up a few times. The chain combines TRBV11-1 with TRBJ2-5; D remains unclear. This CDR3 contains 16 residues. V shed 1 base and J shed 5 bases, with 17 bases lying between them. The V gene's germline CDR1 is SGHAT and CDR2 FQDESV (reference sequence). CDR3 sequence (DNA): TGTGCCAGCAGCTTAGGCAGGTGGCTGTCGGTTGAGACCCAGTACTTC. This sequence encodes CASSLGRWLSVETQYF.

The table lists this clone with a count of one. This chain links TRBV18 with TRBJ2-7; weak D call: TRBD2 (6 bases). CDR3 length: 14 residues. Trimming stripped 4 bases from V and 4 bases from J, with 14 bases between. Germline V lookup: CDR1 KGHSH, CDR2 LQKENI. The CDR3 protein is CASSRNPGVYEQYF. The CDR3 DNA is TGTGCCAGCTCACGGAACCCGGGGGTTTACGAGCAGTACTTC.

The chain uses TRBV11-2 and TRBJ1-2; D uncertain. The CDR3 is 13 residues long. In germline, CDR1 is SGHAT, CDR2 FQNNGV. V lost 0 bases and J lost 7, with 9 bases in between. The CDR3, as DNA: TGTGCCAGCAGCTTAGAGAGGGCGGGTGGCTACACCTTC. This sequence encodes CASSLERAGGYTF.

This clone has a single count. V and J are TRBV20-1 and TRBJ2-7; TRBD2 matches at 7 bases. The CDR3 runs to 15 residues. Germline CDR1 DFQATT, CDR2 SNEGSKA (reference sequence). J lost 4 bases, V lost 3 bases, and 12 bases had no gene match. CDR3 amino acids: CSASVKSGVPYEQYF. CDR3 nucleotides: TGCAGTGCTAGTGTAAAGAGCGGGGTACCTTACGAGCAGTACTTC.

This chain uses TRBV27 with TRBJ1-4; maybe TRBD1 (6 bases). Trimming shortened V by 9 bases and J by 3 bases, and 11 bases separated the two germline ends. CDR3 length: 13 amino acids. Germline assignment: CDR1 MNHEY and CDR2 SMNVEV (reference sequence). The CDR3 is CASTGRANEKLFF. CDR3 sequence (DNA): TGTGCCAGTACAGGGAGAGCTAATGAAAAACTGTTTTTT.

This chain connects TRBV28 to TRBJ2-1, with a weak D call TRBD2 (6 bases). Trimming stripped 5 bases from V and 9 bases from J, with 26 bases between. The CDR3 loop spans 17 amino acids. Germline V gene data show CDR1 as MDHEN and CDR2 as SYDVKM. The CDR3 region is CASSGEVPAGRLGEQFF. The CDR3 nucleotides read TGTGCCAGCAGTGGGGAGGTGCCCGCGGGGCGTCTGGGTGAGCAGTTCTTC.

This chain uses TRBV30 with TRBJ1-2; 9 bases are shared with TRBD1. With V trimmed by 2 bases and J by 8 bases, 3 bases remained unmatched. The CDR3 has 12 residues. Germline V gives CDR1 GTSNPN, CDR2 SVGIG (reference sequence). Here the CDR3 reads CAWSPGTGGYTF. CDR3 nucleotide sequence: TGTGCCTGGAGTCCCGGGACAGGGGGCTACACCTTC.

The chain employs TRBV2 and TRBJ1-5; a possible D gene is TRBD1 (5 bases). The CDR3 runs 14 residues. Per germline, CDR1 SNHLY and CDR2 FYNNEI. Trimming stripped 2 bases from V and 10 bases from J, with 15 bases between. The CDR3 loop is CASSETGQVIPQHF. Here the CDR3 DNA reads TGTGCCAGCAGTGAAACAGGCCAGGTGATACCCCAGCATTTT.

Comment on this clone: Other DNA sequences within the sample encode an identical CDR3. The J gene is TRBJ1-5, the V gene TRBV30, with 9 bases matching TRBD1. Germline values: CDR1 GTSNPN, CDR2 SVGIG (reference sequence). This CDR3 spans 13 amino acids. J was trimmed by 4 bases and V by 3 bases; bases with no gene match: 1. In nucleotides, the CDR3 is TGTGCCTGGAGCGGACAGGGGAATCAGCCCCAGCATTTT. Translated, it gives CAWSGQGNQPQHF. Full variable domain (outside the CDR3, taken from reference TRBV30 and TRBJ1-5): SQTIHQWPATLVQPVGSPLSLECTVEGTSNPNLYWYRQAAGRGLQLLFYSVGIGQISSEVPQNLSASRPQDRQFILSSKKLLLSDSGFYLCAWSGQGNQPQHFGDGTRLSIL.

V usage is TRBV4-3 and J usage is TRBJ1-2; D is uncertain. V shed 0 bases and J shed 6 bases, with 14 bases lying between them. The CDR3 runs to 15 residues. Germline CDR1 is LGHNA and CDR2 is YSLEER. The DNA of the CDR3 is TGCGCCAGCAGCCAAGACGGGGAGCGCACTCATGGCTACACCTTC. Translating gives CASSQDGERTHGYTF.

The chain employs TRBV10-3 and TRBJ1-1; D not certain. Germline-derived CDR1 and CDR2 are ENHRY and SYGVKD. V lost 3 bases and J lost 1, with 9 bases in between. The CDR3 contains 14 residues. The CDR3 region is CAISDPGRNTEAFF. In DNA, the CDR3 is TGTGCCATCAGTGACCCTGGGCGGAACACTGAAGCTTTCTTT.